This T cell receptor (beta chain) was identified during a study of shared clonotypes between healthy human individuals. Across the study: CD4 naive and CD4 memory each took three plates per donor, while CD8 naive took two and CD8 memory one.

Turning to this clone: What it binds is not known.

Whole-study findings and limits: The naive CD4 repertoires of a handful of donors were compared, and roughly 5.1% of clonotypes were shared.

Here immunoSEQ multiplex PCR was the method, and the copy in TCRdb shows in-frame clones only, minus some. Of some 2,000,000 clones in the sample, approximately 96% were seen once. The donor cohort consisted entirely of Caucasian adults residing in Nashville, Tennessee. Both subsets, CD45RA+ naive and CD45RA-negative memory, were split from the CD4+ cells. Deletions cut 7 bases from V and 2 bases from J, with 14 bases between. This CDR3 contains 14 residues. Germline loops: CDR1 SEHNR, CDR2 FQNEAQ (reference sequence). The clonotype was recovered from a man younger than 30 in good health. Sequencing was carried out using naive CD4+ T cells sorted from blood. This sample's subset: CD45RA+ positively selected. This chain uses TRBV7-9 with TRBJ2-5, with a tentative D call TRBD2 (6 bases). CDR3 sequence (DNA): TGTGCCAGCAACCCCCCGGCGGGGCAAGAGACCCAGTACTTC. This encodes CASNPPAGQETQYF. The full variable domain, rest sourced from reference TRBV7-9 and TRBJ2-5, is DTGVSQNPRHKITKRGQNVTFRCDPISEHNRLYWYRQTLGQGPEFLTYFQNEAQLEKSRLLSDRFSAERPKGSFSTLEIQRTEQGDSAMYLCASNPPAGQETQYFGPGTRLLVL.